This T cell receptor (beta chain) stems from a study of shared clonotypes between healthy human individuals. Investigators spread the genomic DNA of each subset evenly over several immunoSEQ plates. TCRdb keeps only in-frame clones here, not all; method: immunoSEQ multiplex PCR. The sample consists of 2 million to 2.5 million clones, roughly 92% of them appearing once. The study, taken as a whole, reports: Incomplete sequencing of sorted subsets was indicated by rarefaction despite large depth. Compared with clonotypes that all four donors shared, non-shared clonotypes had lower generation probabilities.

Details on this clone: No antigen is known for it.

The CDR3 contains 13 residues. CDR1 and CDR2 (germline): SGHNT, YENEEA. Trimming at V came to 5 bases and at J to 8 bases, leaving 1 base not matched to a gene. Sequences were obtained from naive CD4+ T cells from PBMCs. Subset reported: CD45RA+ positively selected. The sequence was collected from a man between 18 and 29 years old in good health. Some clones in this sample may be carry-over from other donors' samples. The chain uses TRBV11-3 and TRBJ2-3; 13 nucleotides align to TRBD2. The CDR3 spells CASSRTSGGTQYF. In DNA form, the CDR3 reads TGTGCCAGCAGCAGGACTAGCGGGGGTACGCAGTATTTT.